This T cell receptor beta chain was sequenced in a study of CD8 T cells in Susac syndrome. Reverse transcription used about 0.45 to 1 ug RNA and random hexamers. TCRdb passed the immunoSEQ multiplex PCR reads through MiXCR, listing each CDR3 protein once. This table has about 200,000 distinct CDR3 sequences, roughly 94% appearing once. The CDR3 has 13 residues. CDR1 is SEHNR and CDR2 is FQNEAQ in the germline V gene (reference sequence). J lost 3 bases, V lost 5 bases, and 3 bases had no gene match. Sequences were obtained from CD4+ T cells from PBMCs. The chain employs TRBV7-9 and TRBJ1-2, with TRBD1 matching over 7 bases. The receptor was isolated from a human donor in good health. The CDR3 DNA follows: TGTGCCAGCAGCCGGGACAGCTACTATGGCTACACCTTC. Protein sequence: CASSRDSYYGYTF. The complete variable domain, with remaining parts taken from reference TRBV7-9 and TRBJ1-2, reads DTGVSQNPRHKITKRGQNVTFRCDPISEHNRLYWYRQTLGQGPEFLTYFQNEAQLEKSRLLSDRFSAERPKGSFSTLEIQRTEQGDSAMYLCASSRDSYYGYTFGSGTRLTVV.